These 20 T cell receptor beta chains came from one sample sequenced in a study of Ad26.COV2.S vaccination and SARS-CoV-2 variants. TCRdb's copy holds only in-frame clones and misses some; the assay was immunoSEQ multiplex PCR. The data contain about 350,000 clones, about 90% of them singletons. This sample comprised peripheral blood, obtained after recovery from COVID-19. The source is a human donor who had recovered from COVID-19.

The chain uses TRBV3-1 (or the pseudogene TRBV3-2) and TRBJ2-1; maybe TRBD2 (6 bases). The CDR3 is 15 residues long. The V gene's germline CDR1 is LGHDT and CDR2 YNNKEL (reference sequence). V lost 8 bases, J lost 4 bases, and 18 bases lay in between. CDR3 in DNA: TGTGCCAGCCGATTAGCTGGGACTCTATACAATGAGCAGTTCTTC. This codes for CASRLAGTLYNEQFF.

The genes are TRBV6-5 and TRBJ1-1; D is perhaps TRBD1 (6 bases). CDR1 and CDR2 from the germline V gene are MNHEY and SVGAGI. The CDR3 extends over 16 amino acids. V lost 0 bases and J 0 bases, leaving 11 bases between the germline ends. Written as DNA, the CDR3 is TGTGCCAGCAGTTACTCTCCCTCAGGGGTGAACACTGAAGCTTTCTTT. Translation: CASSYSPSGVNTEAFF.

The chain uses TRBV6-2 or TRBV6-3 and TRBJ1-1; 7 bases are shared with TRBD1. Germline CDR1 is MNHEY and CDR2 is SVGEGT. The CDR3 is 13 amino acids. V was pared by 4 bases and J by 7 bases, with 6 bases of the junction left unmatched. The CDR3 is CASSFRQGSEAFF. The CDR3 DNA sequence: TGTGCCAGCAGTTTCCGACAGGGAAGTGAAGCTTTCTTT.

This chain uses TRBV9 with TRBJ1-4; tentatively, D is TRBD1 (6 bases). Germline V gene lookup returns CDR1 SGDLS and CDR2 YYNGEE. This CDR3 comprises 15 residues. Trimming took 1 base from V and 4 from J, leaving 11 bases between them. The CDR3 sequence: CASSVWGQLNEKLFF. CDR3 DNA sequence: TGTGCCAGCAGCGTATGGGGGCAGCTTAATGAAAAACTGTTTTTT.

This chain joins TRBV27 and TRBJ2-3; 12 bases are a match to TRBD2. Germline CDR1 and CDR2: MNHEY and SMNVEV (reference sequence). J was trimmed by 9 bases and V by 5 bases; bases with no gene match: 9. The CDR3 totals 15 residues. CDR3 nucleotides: TGTGCCAGCAGTGTCTCAACTAGCGGGGGGCAAACGCAGTATTTT. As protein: CASSVSTSGGQTQYF.

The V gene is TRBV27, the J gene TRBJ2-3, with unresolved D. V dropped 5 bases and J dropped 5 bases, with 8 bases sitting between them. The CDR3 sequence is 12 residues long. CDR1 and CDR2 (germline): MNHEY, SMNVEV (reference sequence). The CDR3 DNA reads TGTGCCAGCAGTCAAACCGGAGATACGCAGTATTTT. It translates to CASSQTGDTQYF.

CDR3 in DNA: TGTGCCAGCAGCGCCGGGGGGCTGAGGGAGACCCAGTACTTC. Translating gives CASSAGGLRETQYF. V usage is TRBV2 and J usage is TRBJ2-5, with D perhaps TRBD2 (7 bases). Trimming removed 6 bases from V and 5 bases from J, with 16 bases in between. This CDR3 region has 14 residues. The V gene's germline CDR1 is SNHLY and CDR2 FYNNEI. Variable domain in full (rest from reference TRBV2 and TRBJ2-5): EPEVTQTPSHQVTQMGQEVILRCVPISNHLYFYWYRQILGQKVEFLVSFYNNEISEKSEIFDDQFSVERPDGSNFTLKIRSTKLEDSAMYFCASSAGGLRETQYFGPGTRLLVL.

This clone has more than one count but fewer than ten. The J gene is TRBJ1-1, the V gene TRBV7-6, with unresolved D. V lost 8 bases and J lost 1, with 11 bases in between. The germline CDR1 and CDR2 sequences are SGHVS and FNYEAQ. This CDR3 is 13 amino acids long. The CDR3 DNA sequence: TGTGCCAGCCTAGGGTACTCGAACACTGAAGCTTTCTTT. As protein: CASLGYSNTEAFF.

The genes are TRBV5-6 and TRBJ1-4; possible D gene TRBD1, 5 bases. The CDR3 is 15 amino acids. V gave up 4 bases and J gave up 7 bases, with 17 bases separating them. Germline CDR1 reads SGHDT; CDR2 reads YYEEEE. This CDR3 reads CASSLTTLGGEKLFF. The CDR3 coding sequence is TGTGCCAGCAGCCTTACAACCCTCGGGGGTGAAAAACTGTTTTTT.

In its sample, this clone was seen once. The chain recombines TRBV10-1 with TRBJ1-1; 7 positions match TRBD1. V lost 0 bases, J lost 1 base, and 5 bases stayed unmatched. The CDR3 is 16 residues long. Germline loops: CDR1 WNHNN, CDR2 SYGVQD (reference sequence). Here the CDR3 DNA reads TGCGCCAGCAGTGAGTCCCCCCCAGGGGGGAACACTGAAGCTTTCTTT. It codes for CASSESPPGGNTEAFF.

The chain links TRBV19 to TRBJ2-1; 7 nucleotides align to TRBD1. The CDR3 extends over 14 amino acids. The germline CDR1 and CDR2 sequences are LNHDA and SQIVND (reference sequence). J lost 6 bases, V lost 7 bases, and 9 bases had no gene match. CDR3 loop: CASIGDRVRNEQFF. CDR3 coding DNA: TGTGCCAGTATAGGAGACAGGGTTCGCAATGAGCAGTTCTTC. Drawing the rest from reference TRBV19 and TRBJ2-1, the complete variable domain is DGGITQSPKYLFRKEGQNVTLSCEQNLNHDAMYWYRQDPGQGLRLIYYSQIVNDFQKGDIAEGYSVSREKKESFPLTVTSAQKNPTAFYLCASIGDRVRNEQFFGPGTRLTVL.

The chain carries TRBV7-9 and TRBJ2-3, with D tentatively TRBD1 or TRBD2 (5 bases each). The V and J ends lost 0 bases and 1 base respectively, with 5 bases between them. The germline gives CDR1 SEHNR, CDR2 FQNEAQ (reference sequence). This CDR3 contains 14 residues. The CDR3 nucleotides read TGTGCCAGCAGCTTAGCGGGGGGCACAGATACGCAGTATTTT. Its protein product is CASSLAGGTDTQYF.

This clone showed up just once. This CDR3 is CASRTDRNTEAFF. CDR3 bases: TGTGCCAGCAGAACCGACAGGAACACTGAAGCTTTCTTT. This rearrangement joins TRBV2 to TRBJ1-1; weak D call: TRBD1 (5 bases). V was pared by 6 bases and J by 1 base, with 9 bases between. CDR3 length equals 13 residues. Germline V CDR1 and CDR2: SNHLY, FYNNEI. Drawing the rest from reference TRBV2 and TRBJ1-1, the complete variable domain is EPEVTQTPSHQVTQMGQEVILRCVPISNHLYFYWYRQILGQKVEFLVSFYNNEISEKSEIFDDQFSVERPDGSNFTLKIRSTKLEDSAMYFCASRTDRNTEAFFGQGTRLTVV.

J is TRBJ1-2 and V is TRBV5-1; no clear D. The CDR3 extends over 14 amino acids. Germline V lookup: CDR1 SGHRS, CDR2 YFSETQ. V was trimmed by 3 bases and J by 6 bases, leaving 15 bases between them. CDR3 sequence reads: CASSSPTGVNGYTF. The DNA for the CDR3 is TGCGCCAGCAGCTCCCCTACCGGGGTGAATGGCTACACCTTC. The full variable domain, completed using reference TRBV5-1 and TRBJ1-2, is KAGVTQTPRYLIKTRGQQVTLSCSPISGHRSVSWYQQTPGQGLQFLFEYFSETQRNKGNFPGRFSGRQFSNSRSEMNVSTLELGDSALYLCASSSPTGVNGYTFGSGTRLTVV.

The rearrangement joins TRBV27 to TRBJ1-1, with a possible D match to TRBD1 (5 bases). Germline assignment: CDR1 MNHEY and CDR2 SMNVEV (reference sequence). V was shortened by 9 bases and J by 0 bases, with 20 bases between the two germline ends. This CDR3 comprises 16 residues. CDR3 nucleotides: TGTGCCAGTCGGGGGTCGACAGCCTTTTTGAACACTGAAGCTTTCTTT. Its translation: CASRGSTAFLNTEAFF.

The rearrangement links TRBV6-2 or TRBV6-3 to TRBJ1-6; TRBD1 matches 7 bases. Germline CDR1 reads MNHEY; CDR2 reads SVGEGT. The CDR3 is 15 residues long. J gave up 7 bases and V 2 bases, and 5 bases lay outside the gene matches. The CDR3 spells CASSYRTGQNSPLHF. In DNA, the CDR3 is TGTGCCAGCAGTTACAGGACAGGCCAGAATTCACCCCTCCACTTT.

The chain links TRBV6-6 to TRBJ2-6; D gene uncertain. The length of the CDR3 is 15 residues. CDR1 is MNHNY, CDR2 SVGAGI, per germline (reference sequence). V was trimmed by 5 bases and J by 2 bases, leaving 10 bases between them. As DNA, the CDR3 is TGTGCCAGCAGTACCCTCAGGACTGGGGCCAACGTCCTGACTTTC. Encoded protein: CASSTLRTGANVLTF.

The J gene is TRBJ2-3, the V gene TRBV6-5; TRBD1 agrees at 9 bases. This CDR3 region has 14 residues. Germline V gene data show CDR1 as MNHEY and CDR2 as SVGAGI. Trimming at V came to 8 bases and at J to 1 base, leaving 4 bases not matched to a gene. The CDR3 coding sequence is TGTGCCAGCGCCACAGGGGGCGGCACAGATACGCAGTATTTT. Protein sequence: CASATGGGTDTQYF.

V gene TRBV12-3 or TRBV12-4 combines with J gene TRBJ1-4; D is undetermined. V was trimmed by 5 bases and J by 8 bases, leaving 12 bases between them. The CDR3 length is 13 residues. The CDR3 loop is CASSPLRGEKLFF. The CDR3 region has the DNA TGTGCCAGCAGTCCACTGCGAGGGGAAAAACTGTTTTTT.

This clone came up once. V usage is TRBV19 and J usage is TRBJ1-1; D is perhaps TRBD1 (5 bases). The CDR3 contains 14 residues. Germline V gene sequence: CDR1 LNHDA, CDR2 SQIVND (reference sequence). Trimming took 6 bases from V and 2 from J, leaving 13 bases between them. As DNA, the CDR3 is TGTGCCAGTAGGCCCGACAGTTTCAACACTGAAGCTTTCTTT. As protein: CASRPDSFNTEAFF. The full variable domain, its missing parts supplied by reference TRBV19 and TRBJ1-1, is DGGITQSPKYLFRKEGQNVTLSCEQNLNHDAMYWYRQDPGQGLRLIYYSQIVNDFQKGDIAEGYSVSREKKESFPLTVTSAQKNPTAFYLCASRPDSFNTEAFFGQGTRLTVV.